The rows below give T cell receptor beta chains drawn from one sample of a study of blood T cell repertoires in COVID-19. TCRdb's table, derived via immunoSEQ multiplex PCR, lists solely in-frame clones and lacks some. The sample shows about 76,000 clones, approximately 84% of them seen only once. The sequenced sample consisted of peripheral blood. The receptors here all came from a man in his fifties or sixties with COVID-19, enrolled during active disease. Both conserved end residues are part of each CDR3. The D gene is left open where the match is weak. The size entry is marked missing in some rows and otherwise reads once, few, many or a size class.

d_call j_call v_call clone_size cdr3_aa cdr3_nt
- TRBJ2-1 TRBV18 - CASSDYNRDPRNEQFF TGTGCCAGCTCAGACTATAACAGGGACCCTAGAAATGAGCAGTTCTTC
- TRBJ1-3 TRBV18 - CASSPGPGNTIYF TGTGCCAGCTCACCAGGGCCTGGAAACACCATATATTTT
TRBD2 TRBJ2-5 TRBV5-5 - CASTYGTSGGFETQYF TGTGCCAGCACATATGGGACTAGCGGGGGGTTCGAGACCCAGTACTTC
TRBD1 TRBJ2-7 TRBV19 - CASSPIHRDRDYEQYF TGTGCCAGTAGTCCGATCCACCGGGACAGGGACTACGAGCAGTACTTC
- TRBJ2-1 TRBV19 - CASSTPGGARDNEQFF TGTGCCAGTAGTACCCCGGGGGGCGCAAGGGACAATGAGCAGTTCTTC
- TRBJ1-4 TRBV30 - CAWSVQALTNEKLFF TGTGCCTGGAGTGTTCAGGCCTTGACTAATGAAAAACTGTTTTTT
TRBD2 TRBJ2-4 TRBV15 - CATSREISGGRNIQYF TGTGCCACCAGCAGGGAAATATCGGGAGGCAGAAACATTCAGTACTTC
TRBD1 TRBJ2-7 TRBV11-2 - CASSSFGQGNYEQYF TGTGCCAGCAGCTCCTTTGGACAGGGGAACTACGAGCAGTACTTC
- TRBJ2-1 TRBV28 few CASSGTLGLGFF TGTGCCAGCAGTGGCACCCTGGGACTGGGGTTCTTC
- TRBJ1-4 TRBV7-6 - CASSLSIPQNEKLFF TGTGCCAGCAGCTTAAGTATACCTCAGAATGAAAAACTGTTTTTT
TRBD2 TRBJ2-3 TRBV4-1 once CASRRLAGGPKDTQYF TGCGCCAGCAGGCGACTAGCGGGGGGGCCGAAAGATACGCAGTATTTT
- TRBJ2-1 TRBV28 few CASSFAGAGSSYNEQFF TGTGCCAGCAGTTTTGCGGGGGCCGGAAGCTCCTACAATGAGCAGTTCTTC
- TRBJ1-1 TRBV12-3/TRBV12-4 - CASSLPGNTEAFF TGTGCCAGCAGTTTACCGGGGAACACTGAAGCTTTCTTT
TRBD2 TRBJ2-3 TRBV27 - CASRGLAESTDTQYF TGTGCCAGCAGGGGACTAGCGGAAAGCACAGATACGCAGTATTTT
TRBD2 TRBJ2-2 TRBV19 - CASSIGPPSGPNTGELFF TGTGCCAGTAGTATAGGCCCTCCTAGCGGACCGAACACCGGGGAGCTGTTTTTT
- TRBJ2-3 TRBV7-3 - CASSPSTSTDTQYF TGTGCCAGCAGCCCTTCGACTAGCACAGATACGCAGTATTTT
- TRBJ1-1 TRBV5-1 - CASSSDMNTEAFF TGCGCCAGCAGCTCGGACATGAACACTGAAGCTTTCTTT
- TRBJ1-4 TRBV11-2 - CASSLVGIEGGKLFF TGTGCCAGCAGCTTAGTTGGGATTGAGGGAGGAAAACTGTTTTTT
- TRBJ1-6 TRBV7-9 - CASAGGRLGNSPLHF TGTGCTTCGGCGGGGGGACGTCTCGGGAATTCACCCCTCCACTTT
- TRBJ2-2 TRBV5-1 - CASSLGLGGANTGELFF TGCGCCAGCAGCTTGGGCCTCGGCGGGGCGAACACCGGGGAGCTGTTTTTT
TRBD2 TRBJ2-7 TRBV11-2 - CASSPKWRGNSYEQYF TGTGCCAGCAGCCCGAAGTGGCGGGGGAACTCCTACGAGCAGTACTTC
- TRBJ2-6 TRBV10-3 - CAISEWGQGANVLTF TGTGCCATCAGTGAATGGGGGCAGGGGGCCAACGTCCTGACTTTC
- TRBJ1-2 TRBV7-9 once CASSPDRDPYGYTF TGTGCCAGCAGCCCAGACAGAGACCCATATGGCTACACCTTC
TRBD1 TRBJ1-1 TRBV2 - CASSPDRGNTEAFF TGTGCCAGCAGCCCGGACAGGGGGAACACTGAAGCTTTCTTT
- TRBJ2-3 TRBV5-5 few CASSFTGESTDTQYF TGTGCCAGCAGCTTTACGGGGGAGAGCACAGATACGCAGTATTTT
- TRBJ1-2 TRBV28 - CASSKIQTGAYGYTF TGTGCCAGCAGCAAAATCCAGACAGGAGCCTATGGCTACACCTTC
- TRBJ1-5 TRBV12-3/TRBV12-4 - CASSLISNQPQHF TGTGCCAGCAGTTTAATCTCCAATCAGCCCCAGCATTTT
- TRBJ1-2 TRBV27 - CASSSHDSYGYTF TGTGCCAGCAGTTCCCACGACAGCTATGGCTACACCTTC
TRBD1 TRBJ1-2 TRBV10-3 few CAISEQGANYGYTF TGTGCCATCAGTGAACAGGGGGCTAACTATGGCTACACCTTC
- TRBJ1-5 TRBV19 - CASSIDWGSNQPQHF TGTGCCAGTAGTATAGATTGGGGCTCCAATCAGCCCCAGCATTTT
- TRBJ2-5 TRBV11-3 - CASSLGAGQQETQYF TGTGCCAGCAGCTTAGGGGCAGGACAACAAGAGACCCAGTACTTC
- TRBJ1-1 TRBV5-4 - CASSITSDRNTEAFF TGTGCCAGCAGCATAACCTCTGACAGGAACACTGAAGCTTTCTTT
TRBD1 TRBJ2-7 TRBV19 - CASRSGQGRLYEQYF TGTGCCAGTAGGTCGGGACAGGGAAGGTTGTACGAGCAGTACTTC
TRBD1 TRBJ1-2 TRBV5-1 - CASSLQGDYGYTF TGCGCCAGCAGCTTGCAGGGGGACTATGGCTACACCTTC
- TRBJ2-5 TRBV5-6 - CASSSGTKETQYF TGTGCCAGCAGCTCGGGAACCAAAGAGACCCAGTACTTC
TRBD1 TRBJ1-1 TRBV18 - CASSARTGEPEAFF TGTGCCAGCTCAGCTCGGACAGGGGAGCCTGAAGCTTTCTTT
TRBD2 TRBJ2-3 TRBV7-9 - CASSVGLAGGLLLTDTQYF TGTGCCAGCAGCGTGGGACTAGCGGGGGGGCTCCTTCTCACAGATACGCAGTATTTT
TRBD2 TRBJ2-7 TRBV11-2 - CASSRLAGGSYEQYF TGTGCCAGCAGCAGACTAGCGGGGGGCTCCTACGAGCAGTACTTC
- TRBJ1-2 TRBV7-9 - CASSLSGGTPVAMVRYTF TGTGCCAGCAGCTTAAGCGGGGGGACACCCGTCGCTATGGTGCGCTACACCTTC
TRBD2 TRBJ2-5 TRBV5-1 - CASSYLAGADQETQYF TGCGCCAGCAGCTACCTAGCGGGAGCGGATCAAGAGACCCAGTACTTC
- TRBJ1-5 TRBV28 - CASRREGKPQHF TGTGCCAGCAGGAGGGAGGGGAAGCCCCAGCATTTT
TRBD1 TRBJ1-1 TRBV4-1 - CASSRGQGMNTEAFF TGCGCCAGCAGCCGGGGACAGGGAATGAACACTGAAGCTTTCTTT
- TRBJ1-1 TRBV19 - CASSIERREAFF TGTGCCAGTAGTATAGAGAGGAGGGAAGCTTTCTTT
- TRBJ2-7 TRBV10-1 - CASSPAGPTHEQYF TGCGCCAGCAGCCCCGCAGGTCCGACCCACGAGCAGTACTTC
- TRBJ1-6 TRBV28 - CASALGIGDSPLHF TGTGCCAGCGCCCTCGGGATAGGAGATTCACCCCTCCACTTT
- TRBJ2-7 TRBV5-1 - CASSLDSEQYF TGCGCCAGCAGCTTGGACTCCGAGCAGTACTTC
TRBD1 TRBJ1-5 TRBV12-5 - CASGLVQGTYNQPQHF TGTGCTAGTGGTTTGGTACAGGGGACTTATAATCAGCCCCAGCATTTT